Presented here are 19 T cell receptor beta chains from one specimen sequenced in a study of T cell responses to AZD1222 COVID-19 vaccine. The method was immunoSEQ multiplex PCR; TCRdb's version includes in-frame clones alone and lacks a portion of them. The sample records 150,000 to 160,000 clones, more than 85% being singletons. The sample was peripheral blood, taken after recovery from COVID-19. Receptor source: an adult who had recovered from COVID-19.

V is TRBV7-2 and J is TRBJ1-5; 7 bases line up with TRBD1. J was trimmed by 2 bases and V by 4 bases; bases with no gene match: 2. The CDR3 contains 14 residues. CDR1 and CDR2 from the germline V gene are SGHTA and FQGNSA. CDR3 sequence reads: CASSYTGGNQPQHF. CDR3 nucleotides: TGTGCCAGCAGCTACACAGGGGGCAATCAGCCCCAGCATTTT.

This clone has a single count. This rearrangement joins TRBV2 to TRBJ2-3; TRBD1 agrees at 7 bases. This CDR3 is 12 amino acids long. V shed 5 bases, J shed 11 bases, and the junction held 7 bases outside the gene matches. Germline V gene sequence: CDR1 SNHLY, CDR2 FYNNEI. CDR3 nucleotides: TGTGCCAGCAGTTTACGACAGGGAAAGCAGTATTTT. Its protein is CASSLRQGKQYF. The full variable domain, with the rest looked up from reference TRBV2 and TRBJ2-3, is EPEVTQTPSHQVTQMGQEVILRCVPISNHLYFYWYRQILGQKVEFLVSFYNNEISEKSEIFDDQFSVERPDGSNFTLKIRSTKLEDSAMYFCASSLRQGKQYFGPGTRLTVL.

V and J are TRBV10-3 and TRBJ2-5, with D perhaps being TRBD1 or TRBD2 (5 bases each). The CDR3 covers 15 residues. Germline V lookup: CDR1 ENHRY, CDR2 SYGVKD. V was cut by 4 bases and J by 1 base, with 13 bases left in between. CDR3 in amino acids: CAISAGRELQETQYF. The CDR3 DNA follows: TGTGCCATCAGTGCGGGGCGCGAACTCCAAGAGACCCAGTACTTC.

Notes on this clone: At one boundary the junction diverges from the germline segment, which might be a read error. The rearrangement links TRBV11-2 to TRBJ2-3; weak D call: TRBD1 (5 bases). Germline V gene lookup returns CDR1 SGHAT and CDR2 FQNNGV. The CDR3 runs 14 residues. The CDR3 region is CASSVDRYTDTQYF. As DNA, the CDR3 is TGTGCCAGCAGCGTAGACAGATACACAGATACGCAGTATTTT.

This clone was seen just once. V is TRBV5-1 and J is TRBJ1-3; D is possibly TRBD1 (6 bases). The CDR3 is 15 residues long. Trimming pared 3 bases from V and 1 base from J, leaving 11 bases between. CDR1 and CDR2 from the germline V gene are SGHRS and YFSETQ. As DNA, the CDR3 is TGCGCCAGCAGCTCTCTCCAGGGGTCTGGAAACACCATATATTTT. Protein sequence: CASSSLQGSGNTIYF.

The chain combines TRBV10-3 with TRBJ1-5; D possibly corresponds to TRBD1 (6 bases). The length of the CDR3 is 15 residues. The V end lost 1 base, the J end lost 7 bases, and 14 bases lay between the germline ends. Germline V gene sequence: CDR1 ENHRY, CDR2 SYGVKD. CDR3 in DNA: TGTGCCATCAGTGAGTTCGGGGGCTGGGGGCAGCCCCAGCATTTT. Translation gives CAISEFGGWGQPQHF.

This chain links TRBV9 with TRBJ2-2, with a tentative D call TRBD2 (6 bases). Germline V gene lookup returns CDR1 SGDLS and CDR2 YYNGEE. The CDR3 length is 19 residues. The V and J ends lost 6 bases and 4 bases respectively, with 28 bases between them. The CDR3 reads CASTLHSGSKTGGTGELFF. The DNA of the CDR3 is TGTGCCAGCACCTTGCACTCCGGGAGTAAGACCGGGGGCACCGGGGAGCTGTTTTTT.

The V and J genes are TRBV5-4 and TRBJ2-3, with 9 bases aligning to TRBD2. With 0 bases clipped from V and 4 bases from J, the junction kept 3 bases outside the gene matches. Germline lookup yields CDR1 SGHNT and CDR2 YYREEE (reference sequence). The CDR3 runs 15 residues. The CDR3 protein is CASSLASGAPDTQYF. Written as DNA, the CDR3 is TGTGCCAGCAGCTTGGCTAGCGGGGCCCCAGATACGCAGTATTTT.

As regards this clone: Different DNA sequences within this sample yield the same CDR3. This chain uses TRBV15 with TRBJ2-3, with D perhaps given as TRBD1 or TRBD2 (5 bases each). V dropped 0 bases and J dropped 2 bases, with 12 bases sitting between them. The CDR3 runs 16 residues. CDR1 and CDR2 (germline): LNHNV, YYDKDF (reference sequence). The CDR3 here is CATSRESGTVTDTQYF. In DNA form, the CDR3 reads TGTGCCACCAGCAGAGAGTCGGGGACGGTCACAGATACGCAGTATTTT.

The V call is TRBV19, the J call TRBJ2-7, with D uncertain. The CDR3 covers 14 residues. Per the germline V gene, CDR1 is LNHDA and CDR2 is SQIVND (reference sequence). V lost 3 bases to trimming and J lost 2 bases, with 11 bases between them. This chain's CDR3 is CASSMQLTAYEQYF. The CDR3 coding sequence is TGTGCCAGTAGTATGCAACTTACCGCCTACGAGCAGTACTTC.

This clone was seen a single time. This chain joins TRBV19 and TRBJ1-5; perhaps TRBD1 as D (5 bases). Germline lookup yields CDR1 LNHDA and CDR2 SQIVND (reference sequence). The CDR3 totals 13 residues. Between the trimmed V and J ends, which lost 8 bases and 5 bases, there was a span of 13 bases. In DNA, the CDR3 is TGTGCCAGTGAAGGGGACTTTGATCAGCCCCAGCATTTT. This gives the protein CASEGDFDQPQHF.

The chain recombines TRBV7-9 with TRBJ2-3, with D unresolved. There are 12 residues in the CDR3. Trimming shortened V by 4 bases and J by 2 bases, and 4 bases separated the two germline ends. Germline values: CDR1 SEHNR, CDR2 FQNEAQ (reference sequence). For the CDR3, the DNA is TGTGCCAGCAGCTCCATCACAGATACGCAGTATTTT. Translation gives CASSSITDTQYF.

In its sample, this clone was seen once. The chain couples TRBV10-3 to TRBJ1-1; no clear D gene. Deletions cut 10 bases from V and 4 bases from J, with 22 bases between. Germline V lookup: CDR1 ENHRY, CDR2 SYGVKD. CDR3 size: 15 residues. CDR3 nucleotides: TGTGCCACCAGGCTACGGGCGAACGAGGGCACTGAAGCTTTCTTT. It is translated as CATRLRANEGTEAFF.

This clone was observed a single time. The genes are TRBV9 and TRBJ1-1; a possible D gene is TRBD1 (6 bases). V was trimmed by 0 bases and J by 4 bases, leaving 13 bases between them. Germline V gene data show CDR1 as SGDLS and CDR2 as YYNGEE. The CDR3 runs to 15 residues. CDR3 bases: TGTGCCAGCAGCGTAGCGGGACAAGGAGGCACTGAAGCTTTCTTT. Translating it yields CASSVAGQGGTEAFF.

V gene TRBV4-1 combines with J gene TRBJ2-2, with D unresolved. This CDR3 is 16 amino acids long. The V and J ends lost 0 bases and 4 bases respectively, with 12 bases between them. Per germline, CDR1 MGHRA and CDR2 YSYEKL. The CDR3 reads CASSQEGPGITGELFF. The CDR3 DNA sequence: TGCGCCAGCAGCCAAGAAGGTCCAGGAATCACCGGGGAGCTGTTTTTT.

The chain uses TRBV6-2 or TRBV6-3 and TRBJ2-7, with 8 bases aligning to TRBD2. This CDR3 is 15 amino acids long. In germline, CDR1 is MNHEY, CDR2 SVGEGT. The junction had 6 bases not matched to a gene; V was cut back by 5 bases and J by 0 bases. The CDR3 DNA is TGTGCCAGCAGTGAGGGACTAGTGAGCTCCTACGAGCAGTACTTC. This encodes CASSEGLVSSYEQYF.

The chain couples TRBV2 to TRBJ2-7, with 9 bases aligning to TRBD2. The CDR3 is 15 residues long. With 4 bases clipped from V and 6 bases from J, the junction kept 10 bases outside the gene matches. Per the germline V gene, CDR1 is SNHLY and CDR2 is FYNNEI. The chain's CDR3 is CASSGISGGGAEQYF. As DNA, the CDR3 is TGTGCCAGCAGTGGTATTAGCGGGGGAGGAGCCGAGCAGTACTTC.

V gene TRBV19 combines with J gene TRBJ1-2, with 7 bases aligning to TRBD1. Germline V CDR1 and CDR2: LNHDA, SQIVND (reference sequence). The CDR3 covers 13 residues. V was clipped by 6 bases and J by 3 bases; unmatched bases: 4. In DNA, the CDR3 is TGTGCCAGTAGGTACCAGGGGGACTATGGCTACACCTTC. Translation: CASRYQGDYGYTF.

This clone was observed a few times. This rearrangement joins TRBV7-2 to TRBJ2-7; D is uncertain. Per the germline V gene, CDR1 is SGHTA and CDR2 is FQGNSA. Trimming shortened V by 1 base and J by 0 bases, and 13 bases separated the two germline ends. CDR3 length equals 16 residues. CDR3 nucleotide sequence: TGTGCCAGCAGCTTAGAGAGGTCAGAAAGCTCCTACGAGCAGTACTTC. Protein sequence: CASSLERSESSYEQYF.